This T cell receptor beta chain was recorded in a study of blood T cell repertoires in COVID-19. Repertoires were generated with immunoSEQ multiplex PCR, while TCRdb's copy carries only in-frame clones and drops some. The table records roughly 150,000 clones, around 84% of them present only once. The sample comprised peripheral blood. The receptor was derived from a woman aged 50 to 60 with acute or convalescent COVID-19.

CDR3 sequence: CASSQVQLGAERYTF. CDR3 sequence (DNA): TGTGCCAGCAGCCAAGTACAATTAGGGGCCGAACGCTACACCTTC. The chain uses TRBV4-2 and TRBJ1-2, with a tentative D call TRBD1 (5 bases). CDR3 length: 15 amino acids. Trimming removed 1 base from V and 9 bases from J, with 18 bases in between. The V gene's germline CDR1 is LGHNA and CDR2 YNFKEQ.